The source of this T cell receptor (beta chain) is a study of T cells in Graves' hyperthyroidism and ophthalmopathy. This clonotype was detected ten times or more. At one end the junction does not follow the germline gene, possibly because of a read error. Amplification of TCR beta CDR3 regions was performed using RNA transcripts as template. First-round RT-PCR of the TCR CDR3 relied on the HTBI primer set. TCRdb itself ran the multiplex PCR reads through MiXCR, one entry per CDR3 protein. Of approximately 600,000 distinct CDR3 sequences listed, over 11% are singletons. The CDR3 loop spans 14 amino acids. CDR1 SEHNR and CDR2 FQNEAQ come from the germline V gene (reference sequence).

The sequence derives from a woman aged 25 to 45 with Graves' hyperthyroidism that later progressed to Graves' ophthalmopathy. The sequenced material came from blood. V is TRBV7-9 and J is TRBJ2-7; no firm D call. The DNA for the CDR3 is TGTGCCAGCAGCTTTCCGGGCGCCTCCCACGAGCAGTACTTC. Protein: CASSFPGASHEQYF.